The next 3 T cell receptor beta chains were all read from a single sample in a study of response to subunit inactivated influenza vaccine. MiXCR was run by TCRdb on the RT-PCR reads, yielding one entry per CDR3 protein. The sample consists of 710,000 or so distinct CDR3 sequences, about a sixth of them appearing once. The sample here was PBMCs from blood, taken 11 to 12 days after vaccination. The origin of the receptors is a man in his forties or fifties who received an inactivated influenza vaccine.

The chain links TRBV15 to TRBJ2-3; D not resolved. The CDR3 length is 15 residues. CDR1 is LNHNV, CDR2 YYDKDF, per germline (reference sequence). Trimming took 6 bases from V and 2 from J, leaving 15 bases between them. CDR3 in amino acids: CATRSSQVNTDTQYF. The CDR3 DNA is TGTGCCACCAGAAGTAGCCAAGTAAACACAGATACGCAGTATTTT. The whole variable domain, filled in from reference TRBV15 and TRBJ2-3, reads DAMVIQNPRYQVTQFGKPVTLSCSQTLNHNVMYWYQQKSSQAPKLLFHYYDKDFNNEADTPDNFQSRRPNTSFCFLDIRSPGLGDTAMYLCATRSSQVNTDTQYFGPGTRLTVL.

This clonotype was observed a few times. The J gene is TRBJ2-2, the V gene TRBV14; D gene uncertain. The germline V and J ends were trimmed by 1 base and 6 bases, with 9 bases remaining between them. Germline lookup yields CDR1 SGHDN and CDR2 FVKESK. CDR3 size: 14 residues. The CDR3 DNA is TGTGCCAGCAGCCAAGCCTTAGCTCCCGGGGAGCTGTTTTTT. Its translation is CASSQALAPGELFF.

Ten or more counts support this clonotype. DNA for the CDR3: TGTGCCAGTTCAAGAGACAGTTACCAAGAGACCCAGTACTTC. Translation gives CASSRDSYQETQYF. This chain uses TRBV6-2 or TRBV6-3 with TRBJ2-5, with a weak D call TRBD1 (5 bases). V was trimmed by 9 bases and J by 0 bases, leaving 14 bases between them. The CDR3 is 14 amino acids. Germline V gene lookup returns CDR1 MNHEY and CDR2 SVGEGT.